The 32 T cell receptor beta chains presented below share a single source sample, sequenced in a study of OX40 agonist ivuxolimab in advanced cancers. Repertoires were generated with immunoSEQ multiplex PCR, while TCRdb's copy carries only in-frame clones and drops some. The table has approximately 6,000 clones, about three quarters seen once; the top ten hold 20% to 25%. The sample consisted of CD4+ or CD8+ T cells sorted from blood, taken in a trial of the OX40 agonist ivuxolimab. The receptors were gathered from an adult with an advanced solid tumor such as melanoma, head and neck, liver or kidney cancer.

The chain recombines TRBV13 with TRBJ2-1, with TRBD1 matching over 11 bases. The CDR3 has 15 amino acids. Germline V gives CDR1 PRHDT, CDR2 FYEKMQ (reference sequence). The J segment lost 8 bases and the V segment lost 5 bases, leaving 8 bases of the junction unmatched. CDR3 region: CASSEGQGGEDEQFF. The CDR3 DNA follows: TGTGCCAGCAGCGAGGGACAGGGGGGGGAAGATGAGCAGTTCTTC.

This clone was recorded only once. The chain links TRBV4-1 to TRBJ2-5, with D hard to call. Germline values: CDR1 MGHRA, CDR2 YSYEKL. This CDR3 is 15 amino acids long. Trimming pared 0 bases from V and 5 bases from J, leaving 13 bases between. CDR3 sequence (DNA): TGCGCCAGCAGCCAAGAACCATCTAGAACGGAGACCCAGTACTTC. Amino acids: CASSQEPSRTETQYF.

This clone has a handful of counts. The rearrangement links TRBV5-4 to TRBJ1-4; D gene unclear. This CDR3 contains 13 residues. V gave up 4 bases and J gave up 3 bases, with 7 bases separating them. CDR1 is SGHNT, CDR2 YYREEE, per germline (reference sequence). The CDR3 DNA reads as TGTGCCAGCAGCCGGGTGGCTAATGAAAAACTGTTTTTT. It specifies CASSRVANEKLFF. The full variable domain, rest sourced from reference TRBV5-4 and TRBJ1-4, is ETGVTQSPTHLIKTRGQQVTLRCSSQSGHNTVSWYQQALGQGPQFIFQYYREEENGRGNFPPRFSGLQFPNYSSELNVNALELDDSALYLCASSRVANEKLFFGSGTQLSVL.

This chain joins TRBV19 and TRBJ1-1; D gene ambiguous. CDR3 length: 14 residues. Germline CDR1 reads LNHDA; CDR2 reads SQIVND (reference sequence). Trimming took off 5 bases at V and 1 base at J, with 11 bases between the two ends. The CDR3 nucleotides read TGTGCCAGTAGTCCTGGGGATCAGAACACTGAAGCTTTCTTT. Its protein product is CASSPGDQNTEAFF.

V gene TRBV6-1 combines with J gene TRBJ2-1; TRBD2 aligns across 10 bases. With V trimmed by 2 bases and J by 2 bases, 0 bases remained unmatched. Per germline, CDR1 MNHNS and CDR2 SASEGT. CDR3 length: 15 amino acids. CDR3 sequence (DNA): TGTGCCAGCAGTGAACTAGCGGGAGCCTACAATGAGCAGTTCTTC. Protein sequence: CASSELAGAYNEQFF.

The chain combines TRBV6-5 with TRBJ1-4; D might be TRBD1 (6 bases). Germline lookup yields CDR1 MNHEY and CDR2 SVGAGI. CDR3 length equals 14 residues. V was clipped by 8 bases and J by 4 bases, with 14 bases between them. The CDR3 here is CASGPDSYNEKLFF. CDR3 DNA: TGTGCCAGCGGTCCGGACAGTTATAATGAAAAACTGTTTTTT.

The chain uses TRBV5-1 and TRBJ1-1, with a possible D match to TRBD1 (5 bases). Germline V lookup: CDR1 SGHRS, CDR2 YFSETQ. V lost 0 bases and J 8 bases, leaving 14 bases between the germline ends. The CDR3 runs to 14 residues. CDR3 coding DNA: TGCGCCAGCAGCTTGGGTGGGGGTCCTGTCGAAGCTTTCTTT. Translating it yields CASSLGGGPVEAFF.

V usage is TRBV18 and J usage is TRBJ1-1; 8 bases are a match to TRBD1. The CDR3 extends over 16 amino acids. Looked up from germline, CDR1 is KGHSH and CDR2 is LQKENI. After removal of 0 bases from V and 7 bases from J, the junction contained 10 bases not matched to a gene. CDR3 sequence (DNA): TGTGCCAGCTCACCACCGTCGCAGGGGGCTTGGGGTGAAGCTTTCTTT. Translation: CASSPPSQGAWGEAFF.

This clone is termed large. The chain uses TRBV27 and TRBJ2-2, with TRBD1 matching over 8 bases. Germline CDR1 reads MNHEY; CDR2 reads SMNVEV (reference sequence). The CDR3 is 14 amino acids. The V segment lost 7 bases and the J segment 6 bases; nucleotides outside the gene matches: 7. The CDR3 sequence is CASIKTGVAGELFF. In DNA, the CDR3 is TGTGCCAGCATCAAGACAGGGGTCGCCGGGGAGCTGTTTTTT.

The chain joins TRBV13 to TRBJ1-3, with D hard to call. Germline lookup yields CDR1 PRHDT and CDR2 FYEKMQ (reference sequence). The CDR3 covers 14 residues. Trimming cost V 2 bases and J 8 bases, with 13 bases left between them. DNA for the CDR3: TGTGCCAGCAGCTTACTGTACCAGTCTTACACCATATATTTT. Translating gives CASSLLYQSYTIYF.

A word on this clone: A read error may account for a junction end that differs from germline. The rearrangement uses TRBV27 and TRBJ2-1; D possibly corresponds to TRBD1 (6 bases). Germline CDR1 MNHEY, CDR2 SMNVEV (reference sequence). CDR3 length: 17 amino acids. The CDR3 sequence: CASSLYGRGSSYNEQVF. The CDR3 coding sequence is TGTGCCAGCAGTTTATATGGAAGGGGGAGCTCCTACAATGAGCAGGTCTTC.

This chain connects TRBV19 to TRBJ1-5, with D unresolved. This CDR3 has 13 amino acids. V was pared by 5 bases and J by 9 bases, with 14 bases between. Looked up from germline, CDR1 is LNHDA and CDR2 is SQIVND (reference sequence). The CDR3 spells CASSPETGGPQHF. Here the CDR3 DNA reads TGTGCCAGTAGTCCTGAGACCGGTGGGCCCCAGCATTTT.

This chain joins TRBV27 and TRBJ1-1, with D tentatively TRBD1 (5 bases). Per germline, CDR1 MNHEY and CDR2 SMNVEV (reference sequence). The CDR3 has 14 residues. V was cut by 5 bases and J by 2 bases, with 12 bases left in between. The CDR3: CASSPLTANTEAFF. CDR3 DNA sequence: TGTGCCAGCAGTCCCTTGACAGCCAACACTGAAGCTTTCTTT.

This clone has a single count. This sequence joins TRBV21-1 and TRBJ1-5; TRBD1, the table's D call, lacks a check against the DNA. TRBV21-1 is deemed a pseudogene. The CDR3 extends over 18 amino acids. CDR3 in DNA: TGTGCCAGCCCTAGGACAGGGGGAACCCCCGCTAGCAATCAGCCCCAGCATTTT. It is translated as CASPRTGGTPASNQPQHF.

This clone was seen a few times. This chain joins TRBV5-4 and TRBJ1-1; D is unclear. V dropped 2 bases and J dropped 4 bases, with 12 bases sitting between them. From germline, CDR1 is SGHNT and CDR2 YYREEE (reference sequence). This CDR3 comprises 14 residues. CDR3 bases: TGTGCCAGCAGCTTTAGGGAGCAGGCCACTGAAGCTTTCTTT. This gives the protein CASSFREQATEAFF.

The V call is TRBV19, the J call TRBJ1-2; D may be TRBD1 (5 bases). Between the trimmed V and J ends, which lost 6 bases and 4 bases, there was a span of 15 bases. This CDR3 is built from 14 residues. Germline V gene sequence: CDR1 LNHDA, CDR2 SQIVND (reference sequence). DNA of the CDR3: TGTGCCAGTAGGGGACGGATCGCTCGCTATGGCTACACCTTC. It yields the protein CASRGRIARYGYTF.

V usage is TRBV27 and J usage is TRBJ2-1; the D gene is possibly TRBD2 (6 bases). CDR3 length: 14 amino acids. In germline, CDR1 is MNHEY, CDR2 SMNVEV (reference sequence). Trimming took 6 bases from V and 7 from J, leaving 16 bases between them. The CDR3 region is CASSPGPAGNEQFF. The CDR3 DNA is TGTGCCAGCAGCCCCGGCCCGGCGGGGAATGAGCAGTTCTTC.

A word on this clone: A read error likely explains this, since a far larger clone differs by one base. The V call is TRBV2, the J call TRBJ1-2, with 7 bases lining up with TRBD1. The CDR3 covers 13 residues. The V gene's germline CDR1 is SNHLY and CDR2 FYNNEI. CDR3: CASSEIGGERDSF. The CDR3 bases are TGTGCCAGCAGTGAAATAGGTGGGGAGCGGGACAGCTTC.

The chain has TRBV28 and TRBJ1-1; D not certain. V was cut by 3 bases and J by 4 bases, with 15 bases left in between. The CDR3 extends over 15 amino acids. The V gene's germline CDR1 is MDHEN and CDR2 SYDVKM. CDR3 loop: CASSFEESFTTEAFF. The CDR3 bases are TGTGCCAGCAGTTTCGAGGAGTCCTTTACCACTGAAGCTTTCTTT. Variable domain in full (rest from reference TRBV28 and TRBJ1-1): DVKVTQSSRYLVKRTGEKVFLECVQDMDHENMFWYRQDPGLGLRLIYFSYDVKMKEKGDIPEGYSVSREKKERFSLILESASTNQTSMYLCASSFEESFTTEAFFGQGTRLTVV.

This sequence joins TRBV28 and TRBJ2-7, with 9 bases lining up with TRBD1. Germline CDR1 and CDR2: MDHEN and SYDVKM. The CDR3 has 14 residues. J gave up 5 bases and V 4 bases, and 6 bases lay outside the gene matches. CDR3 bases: TGTGCCAGCAGTTACACAGGGGGCAGTGACGAGCAGTACTTC. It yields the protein CASSYTGGSDEQYF. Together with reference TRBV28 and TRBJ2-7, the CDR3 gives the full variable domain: DVKVTQSSRYLVKRTGEKVFLECVQDMDHENMFWYRQDPGLGLRLIYFSYDVKMKEKGDIPEGYSVSREKKERFSLILESASTNQTSMYLCASSYTGGSDEQYFGPGTRLTVT.

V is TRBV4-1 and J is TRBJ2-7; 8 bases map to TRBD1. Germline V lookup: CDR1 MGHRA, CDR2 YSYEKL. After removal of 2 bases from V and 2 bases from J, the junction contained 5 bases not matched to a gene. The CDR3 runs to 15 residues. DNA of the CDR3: TGCGCCAGCAGCCAACTGGACAGGGTAACCTACGAGCAGTACTTC. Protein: CASSQLDRVTYEQYF.

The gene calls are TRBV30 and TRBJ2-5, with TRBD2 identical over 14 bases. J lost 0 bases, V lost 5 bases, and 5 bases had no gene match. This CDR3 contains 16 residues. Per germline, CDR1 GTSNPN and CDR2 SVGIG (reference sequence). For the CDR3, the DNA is TGTGCCTGGTCCGGGACTAGCGGGAGAGACCAAGAGACCCAGTACTTC. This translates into CAWSGTSGRDQETQYF.

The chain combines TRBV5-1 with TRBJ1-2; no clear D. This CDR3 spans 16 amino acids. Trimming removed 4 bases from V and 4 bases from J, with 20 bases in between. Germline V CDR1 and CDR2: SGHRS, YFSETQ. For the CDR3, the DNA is TGCGCCAGCAGCCCGGATGTATTAGAAGTAACCTATGGCTACACCTTC. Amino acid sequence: CASSPDVLEVTYGYTF.

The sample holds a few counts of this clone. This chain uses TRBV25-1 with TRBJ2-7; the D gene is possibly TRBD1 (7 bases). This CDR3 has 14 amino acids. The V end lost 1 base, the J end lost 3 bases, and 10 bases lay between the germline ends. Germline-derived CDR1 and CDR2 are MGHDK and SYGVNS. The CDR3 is CASSEWGDSYEQYF. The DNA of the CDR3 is TGTGCCAGCAGTGAATGGGGGGACAGCTACGAGCAGTACTTC.

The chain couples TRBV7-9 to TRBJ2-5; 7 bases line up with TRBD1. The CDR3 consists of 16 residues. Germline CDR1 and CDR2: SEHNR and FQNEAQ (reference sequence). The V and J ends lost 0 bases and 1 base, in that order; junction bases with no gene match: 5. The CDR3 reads CASSLAGQDFQETQYF. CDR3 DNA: TGTGCCAGCAGCTTAGCCGGACAGGACTTCCAAGAGACCCAGTACTTC.

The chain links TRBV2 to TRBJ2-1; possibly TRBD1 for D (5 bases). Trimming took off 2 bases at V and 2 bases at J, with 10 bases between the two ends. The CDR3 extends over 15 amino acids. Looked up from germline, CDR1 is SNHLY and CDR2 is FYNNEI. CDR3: CASSEPGSPYNEQFF. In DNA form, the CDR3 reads TGTGCCAGCAGTGAACCAGGGTCCCCCTACAATGAGCAGTTCTTC.

The CDR3 DNA reads as TGTGCCAGCAGCTATCGCTCAGGAGGGGCTGAAGCTTTCTTT. This codes for CASSYRSGGAEAFF. The chain has TRBV7-9 and TRBJ1-1; D is perhaps TRBD1 (5 bases). Germline lookup yields CDR1 SEHNR and CDR2 FQNEAQ (reference sequence). The CDR3 extends over 14 amino acids. V was shortened by 4 bases and J by 6 bases, with 15 bases between the two germline ends. The variable domain in full, with the rest retrieved from reference TRBV7-9 and TRBJ1-1, is DTGVSQNPRHKITKRGQNVTFRCDPISEHNRLYWYRQTLGQGPEFLTYFQNEAQLEKSRLLSDRFSAERPKGSFSTLEIQRTEQGDSAMYLCASSYRSGGAEAFFGQGTRLTVV.

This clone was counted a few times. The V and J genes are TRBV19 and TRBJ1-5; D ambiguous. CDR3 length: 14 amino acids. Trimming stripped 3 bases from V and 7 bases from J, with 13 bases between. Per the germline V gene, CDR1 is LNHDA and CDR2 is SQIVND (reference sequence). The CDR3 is CASSIMGPRQPQHF. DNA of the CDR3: TGTGCCAGTAGTATTATGGGCCCCCGGCAGCCCCAGCATTTT. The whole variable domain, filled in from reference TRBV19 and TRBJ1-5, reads DGGITQSPKYLFRKEGQNVTLSCEQNLNHDAMYWYRQDPGQGLRLIYYSQIVNDFQKGDIAEGYSVSREKKESFPLTVTSAQKNPTAFYLCASSIMGPRQPQHFGDGTRLSIL.

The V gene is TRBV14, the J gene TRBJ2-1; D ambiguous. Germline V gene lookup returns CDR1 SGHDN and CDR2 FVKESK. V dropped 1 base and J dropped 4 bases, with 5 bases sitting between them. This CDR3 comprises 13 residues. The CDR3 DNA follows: TGTGCCAGCAGCCAAGGGAAATACAATGAGCAGTTCTTC. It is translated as CASSQGKYNEQFF.

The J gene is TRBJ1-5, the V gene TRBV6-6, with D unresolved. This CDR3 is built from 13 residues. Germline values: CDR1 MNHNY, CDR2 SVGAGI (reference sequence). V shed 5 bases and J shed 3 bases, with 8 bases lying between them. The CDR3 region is CASSTGVNQPQHF. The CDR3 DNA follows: TGTGCCAGCAGTACCGGGGTCAATCAGCCCCAGCATTTT.

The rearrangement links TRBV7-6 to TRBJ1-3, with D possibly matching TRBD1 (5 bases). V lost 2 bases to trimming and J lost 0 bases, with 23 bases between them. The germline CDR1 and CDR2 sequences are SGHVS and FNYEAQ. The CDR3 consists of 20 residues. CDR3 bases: TGTGCCAGCAGCTTATCATCCGGGACTGTTACTGCATACTCTGGAAACACCATATATTTT. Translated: CASSLSSGTVTAYSGNTIYF.

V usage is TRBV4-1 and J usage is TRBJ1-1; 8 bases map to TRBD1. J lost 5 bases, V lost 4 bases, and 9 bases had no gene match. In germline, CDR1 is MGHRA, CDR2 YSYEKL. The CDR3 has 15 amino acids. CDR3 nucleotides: TGCGCCAGCAGCCCCGACAGGGGAGGTGGTACTGAAGCTTTCTTT. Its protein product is CASSPDRGGGTEAFF.